The rows below give T cell receptor beta chains drawn from one sample of a study of brain metastases from non-small cell lung cancer. Produced via immunoSEQ multiplex PCR; TCRdb's table is partial and in-frame only. The sample holds 1,300 or so clones; roughly 85% are singletons and the top ten take under 20%. Specimen: tumor-adjacent normal tissue. These receptors all stem from a donor over 35 with non-small cell lung cancer. CDR3s include the opening cysteine and the closing phenylalanine or tryptophan. The D gene is left open where the match is weak. Not every row has a clone size; where given, it reads once, few, many or a size class.

J,size,D,V,length,DNA,CDR3
TRBJ1-1,.,TRBD1,TRBV7-8,14,TGTGCCAGCAGCTTGAAAGACAGGGCTGGTGAAGCTTTCTTT,CASSLKDRAGEAFF
TRBJ2-1,few,.,TRBV25-1,11,TGTGCCAGCAGCCTGGGGGATGAGCAGTTCTTC,CASSLGDEQFF
TRBJ1-1,once,TRBD1,TRBV5-1,16,TGCGCCAGCAGCTTCGGACAGGGGGCGAGGAACACTGAAGCTTTCTTT,CASSFGQGARNTEAFF
TRBJ2-2,.,TRBD2,TRBV2,16,TGTGCCAGCAGTGAGTGGCGGGGGGCCAACTCCGGGGAGCTGTTTTTT,CASSEWRGANSGELFF
TRBJ2-5,.,TRBD2,TRBV27,16,TGTGCCAACGGTCCCCTCCAGCGGGGGGTCCAAGAGACCCAGTACTTC,CANGPLQRGVQETQYF
TRBJ1-1,.,.,TRBV28,14,TGTGCCAGCAGCTTCTTATCCGGGAACACTGAAGCTTTCTTT,CASSFLSGNTEAFF
TRBJ1-4,.,.,TRBV19,15,TGTGCCAGTAGCGTAGGTTCTGGATGGGGCGAAAAACTGTTTTTT,CASSVGSGWGEKLFF
TRBJ1-2,once,.,TRBV28,16,TGTGCCAGCAGTTTGGCCCTCTACAGGGTTGGGTATGGCTACACCTTC,CASSLALYRVGYGYTF
TRBJ1-2,.,.,TRBV6-5,13,TGTGCCAGCAGTCTAGACACTAACTATGGCTACACCTTC,CASSLDTNYGYTF
TRBJ1-1,.,.,TRBV18,15,TGTGCCAGCTCACCGGGGGCGACTCGGGACACTGAAGCTTTCTTT,CASSPGATRDTEAFF
TRBJ1-2,once,TRBD1,TRBV29-1,13,TGCAGCGCGAACAGGGGAACTAACTATGGCTACACCTTC,CSANRGTNYGYTF
TRBJ1-2,.,.,TRBV4-3,16,TGCGCCAGCAGCCAAGCCGAAAACAGGGCCAATGATGGCTACACCTTC,CASSQAENRANDGYTF
TRBJ2-6,.,TRBD1,TRBV4-1,17,TGCGCCAGCAGCCAAGGGACAGGGGGCGTTGGGGCCAACGTCCTGACTTTC,CASSQGTGGVGANVLTF
TRBJ2-3,.,.,TRBV28,15,TGTGCCAGCAGTTTATCTGAGGGGGTCACAGATACGCAGTATTTT,CASSLSEGVTDTQYF
TRBJ2-2,.,.,TRBV5-6,16,TGTGCCAGCAGCAGCCACGACAGGCCGCTCACCGGGGAGCTGTTTTTT,CASSSHDRPLTGELFF
TRBJ1-4,.,TRBD1,TRBV7-2,14,TGTGCCAGCAGCTTGAACAGGGGGAGCGAAAAACTGTTTTTT,CASSLNRGSEKLFF
TRBJ2-3,.,.,TRBV11-3,14,TGTGCCAGCAGCTTAGACAGGGCAACAGATACGCAGTATTTT,CASSLDRATDTQYF
TRBJ2-5,.,TRBD1,TRBV12-5,15,TGTGCTAGTGGTTCCCGAGAGGGGGCCCAAGAGACCCAGTACTTC,CASGSREGAQETQYF
TRBJ2-5,hyperexpanded,TRBD2,TRBV6-2/TRBV6-3,14,TGTGCCAGCACCCCCAGGGCTAGCGGAGAGACCCAGTACTTC,CASTPRASGETQYF
TRBJ2-4,.,.,TRBV19,15,TGTGCCAGTCAACCCAACAGGGTCGCCAAAAACATTCAGTACTTC,CASQPNRVAKNIQYF
TRBJ1-2,.,.,TRBV5-6,16,TGTGCCAGCAGCTTGGCCGCATCAGGGATCTTCTATGGCTACACCTTC,CASSLAASGIFYGYTF
TRBJ1-5,.,.,TRBV2,16,TGTGCCAGCAGTCTACAGGGCGGTCGGAGCAATCAGCCCCAGCATTTT,CASSLQGGRSNQPQHF
TRBJ1-1,.,.,TRBV7-9,16,TGTGCCAGCAGCTTCCGGAGGGCCAGGGGTACCTTTGAAGCTTTCTTT,CASSFRRARGTFEAFF
TRBJ1-1,once,.,TRBV30,14,TGTGCCTGGAGTGGGACAGCCCGGGACACTGAAGCTTTCTTT,CAWSGTARDTEAFF
TRBJ1-3,.,.,TRBV25-1,15,TGTGCCAGCAGTGCGGGGGGCCTCTCTGGAAACACCATATATTTT,CASSAGGLSGNTIYF
TRBJ2-3,.,TRBD1,TRBV5-5,14,TGTGCCAATCCGGGACAGGGTGCCACAGATACGCAGTATTTT,CANPGQGATDTQYF
TRBJ1-5,.,TRBD1,TRBV6-5,13,TGTGCCACCGAAGAGGGGGCGGGTCAGCCCCAGCATTTT,CATEEGAGQPQHF
TRBJ2-1,.,.,TRBV11-1,13,TGTGCCAGCAGCCCGCCAGCGATCAATGAGCAGTTCTTC,CASSPPAINEQFF
TRBJ1-6,.,TRBD1,TRBV6-5,16,TGTGCCAGCAGTTCCCAGGAGGGACAGGGGATTTCACCCCTCCACTTT,CASSSQEGQGISPLHF
TRBJ1-2,.,.,TRBV12-3/TRBV12-4,12,TGTGCCAGCAATTTTAGGGGGTATGGCTACACCTTC,CASNFRGYGYTF
TRBJ2-2,once,TRBD2,TRBV6-4,15,TGTGCCAGCAGTCCTAGCGGGGAGAACACCGGAGAGCTGTTTTTT,CASSPSGENTGELFF
TRBJ2-4,.,.,TRBV5-6,13,TGTGCCAGCAGCTTGTTTTGGGAAAACATTCAGTACTTC,CASSLFWENIQYF
TRBJ2-1,.,.,TRBV4-3,13,TGCGCCAGCAGCCAAGTAATAATGAATGAGCAGTTCTTC,CASSQVIMNEQFF
TRBJ2-1,once,.,TRBV28,11,TGTGCCACCTCGTTGCGGCATGAGCAGTTCTTC,CATSLRHEQFF
TRBJ2-1,.,TRBD2,TRBV4-3,16,TGCGCCAGCAGCCTCGGTAGCGGGGGGGCACGCGATGAGCAGTTCTTC,CASSLGSGGARDEQFF
TRBJ2-2,.,TRBD2,TRBV2,14,TGTGCCAGCAATTTGGCGGGGGTAACCGGGGAGCTGTTTTTT,CASNLAGVTGELFF
TRBJ2-1,.,TRBD1,TRBV7-3,14,TGTGCCAGCAGCAAGCCGGGACAGTCAAATGAGCAGTTCTTC,CASSKPGQSNEQFF